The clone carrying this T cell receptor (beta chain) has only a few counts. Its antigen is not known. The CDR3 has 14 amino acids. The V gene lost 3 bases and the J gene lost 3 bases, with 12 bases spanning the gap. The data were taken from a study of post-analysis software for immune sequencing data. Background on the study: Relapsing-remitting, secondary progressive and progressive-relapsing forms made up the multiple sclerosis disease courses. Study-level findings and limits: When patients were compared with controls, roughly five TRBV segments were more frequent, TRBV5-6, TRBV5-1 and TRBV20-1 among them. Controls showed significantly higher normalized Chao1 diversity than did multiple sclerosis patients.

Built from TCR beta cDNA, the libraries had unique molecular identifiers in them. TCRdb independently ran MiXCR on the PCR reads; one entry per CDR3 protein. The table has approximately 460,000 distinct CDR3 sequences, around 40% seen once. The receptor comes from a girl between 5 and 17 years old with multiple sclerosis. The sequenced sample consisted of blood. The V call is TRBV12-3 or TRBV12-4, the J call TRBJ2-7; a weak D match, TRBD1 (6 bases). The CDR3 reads CASSLSSRGYEQYF. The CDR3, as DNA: TGTGCCAGCAGTTTGAGCTCCAGGGGCTACGAGCAGTACTTC.